This record looks at one T cell receptor beta chain sequence and its context. Its antigen is still unknown. Repertoires were sampled repeatedly during chemoradiotherapy. This CDR3 spans 12 amino acids. Trimming shortened V by 7 bases and J by 4 bases, and 8 bases separated the two germline ends. Germline lookup yields CDR1 MNHEY and CDR2 SVGAGI. The data are from a study of chemoradiotherapy in HPV16-positive cancers. Study summary: Candidate HPV-specific clones and shared TCR motifs came from two HPV16-positive patients. Whole-study results and caveats: Better recurrence-free survival went with HPV-responsive T-cell expansion in HPV16-positive patients. During treatment, candidate HPV-specific clones and E7-related motifs expanded in tumor.

Sequencing was performed with immunoSEQ multiplex PCR; in TCRdb, only in-frame clones are kept and a portion is missing. The data contain approximately 29,000 clones, around four fifths of them seen just once; the ten biggest clones take up approximately 5%. Sequencing was performed on blood, taken from a patient who underwent chemoradiotherapy. This clonotype was obtained from a human donor with HPV-associated anogenital cancer. V is TRBV6-5 and J is TRBJ1-3, with D unclear. CDR3 region: CASTSVGNTIYF. In DNA, the CDR3 is TGTGCCAGCACCAGCGTCGGAAACACCATATATTTT.